The rows below give T cell receptor beta chains drawn from one sample of a study of cytomegalovirus exposure and HLA in healthy donors. This table comes from immunoSEQ multiplex PCR, and its TCRdb copy is limited to in-frame clones, with some not included. The profile shows some 110,000 clones, 66% of them singletons. The specimen was PBMCs. Receptor source: a man younger than 35 in good health and CMV-seronegative. The CDR3 runs from the conserved cysteine through the conserved F or W.

v_call cdr3_length cdr3_aa
TRBV5-4 13 CASSPRQGSEAFF
TRBV9 13 CASSGGGRDEAFF
TRBV19 17 CASSILTAKNSYNEQFF
TRBV7-9 17 CASSSQRDLPSYNEQFF
TRBV18 16 CASSNSGTGTTDTQYF
TRBV7-9 17 CSSSLDSLAGVFYEQYF
TRBV30 14 CAWSNGGAGYEQYF
TRBV7-6 13 CASSLGTGYEQYF
TRBV29-1 14 CSVGSTRGTDTQYF
TRBV7-8 16 CASSLLTGGGNQPQHF
TRBV7-9 15 CASPSGLRVTEELFF
TRBV10-3 19 CAISELSLLAGVIVDEQFF
TRBV7-9 16 CASSFAGLRPGNTIYF
TRBV4-3 14 CASSQSTENYGYTF
TRBV7-9 15 CASSPSGSSTDTQYF
TRBV28 17 CASSQNVLGTGVDEQYF
TRBV7-8 17 CASSRQVGQGQGNEQFF
TRBV7-9 16 CASSLAPLAGGYEQYF